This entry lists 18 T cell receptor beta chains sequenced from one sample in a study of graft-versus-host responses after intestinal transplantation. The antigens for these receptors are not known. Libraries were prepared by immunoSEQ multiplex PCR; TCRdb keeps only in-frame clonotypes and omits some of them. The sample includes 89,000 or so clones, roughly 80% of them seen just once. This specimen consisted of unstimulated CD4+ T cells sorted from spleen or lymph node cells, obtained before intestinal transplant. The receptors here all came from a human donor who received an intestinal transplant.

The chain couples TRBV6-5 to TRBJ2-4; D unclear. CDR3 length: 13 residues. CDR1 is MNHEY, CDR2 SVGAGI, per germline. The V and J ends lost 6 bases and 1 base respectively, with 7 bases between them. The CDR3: CASSPRAKNIQYF. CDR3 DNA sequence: TGTGCCAGCAGCCCTCGGGCCAAAAACATTCAGTACTTC.

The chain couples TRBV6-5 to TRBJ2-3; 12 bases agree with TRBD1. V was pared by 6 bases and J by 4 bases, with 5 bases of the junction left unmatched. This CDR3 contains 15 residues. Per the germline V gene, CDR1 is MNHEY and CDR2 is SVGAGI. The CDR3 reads CASRPGTGGADTQYF. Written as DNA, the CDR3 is TGTGCCAGCAGGCCCGGGACAGGGGGCGCAGATACGCAGTATTTT.

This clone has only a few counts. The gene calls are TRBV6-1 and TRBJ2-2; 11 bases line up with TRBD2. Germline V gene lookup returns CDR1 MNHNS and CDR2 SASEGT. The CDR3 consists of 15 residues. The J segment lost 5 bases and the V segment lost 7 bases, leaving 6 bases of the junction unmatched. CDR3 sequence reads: CASTILAGATGELFF. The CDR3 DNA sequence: TGTGCCAGCACGATACTAGCGGGAGCTACCGGGGAGCTGTTTTTT.

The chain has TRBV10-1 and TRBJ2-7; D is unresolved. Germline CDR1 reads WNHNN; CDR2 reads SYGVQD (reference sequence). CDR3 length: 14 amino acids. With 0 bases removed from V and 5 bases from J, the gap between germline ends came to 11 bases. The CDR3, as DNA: TGCGCCAGCAGTGAGTCTCTAGTAGTGAACGAGCAGTACTTC. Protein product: CASSESLVVNEQYF.

CDR3 sequence: CASSSAGGPTGELFF. CDR3 coding DNA: TGTGCCAGCAGCTCAGCGGGAGGGCCAACCGGGGAGCTGTTTTTT. The gene calls are TRBV7-3 and TRBJ2-2; 10 bases agree with TRBD2. Germline V gives CDR1 SGHTA, CDR2 FQGTGA. V lost 4 bases, J lost 5 bases, and 4 bases stayed unmatched. The CDR3 is 15 residues long.

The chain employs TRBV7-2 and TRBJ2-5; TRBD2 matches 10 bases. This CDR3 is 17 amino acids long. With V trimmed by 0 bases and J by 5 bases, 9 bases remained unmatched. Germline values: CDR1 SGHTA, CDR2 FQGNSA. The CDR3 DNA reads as TGTGCCAGCAGCTTAGCAAGGGGAGCGGGAGGGTGGGAGACCCAGTACTTC. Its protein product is CASSLARGAGGWETQYF.

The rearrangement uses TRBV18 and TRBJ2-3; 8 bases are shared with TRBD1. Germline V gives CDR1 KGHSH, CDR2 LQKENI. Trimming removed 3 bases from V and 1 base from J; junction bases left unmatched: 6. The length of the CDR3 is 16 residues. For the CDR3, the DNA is TGTGCCAGCTCACCTGATGCACAGGGGGGCACAGATACGCAGTATTTT. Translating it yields CASSPDAQGGTDTQYF.

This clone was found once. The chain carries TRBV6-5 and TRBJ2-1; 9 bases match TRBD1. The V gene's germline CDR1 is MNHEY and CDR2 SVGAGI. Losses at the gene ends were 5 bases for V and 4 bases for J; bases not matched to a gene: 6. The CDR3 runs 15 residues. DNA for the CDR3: TGTGCCAGCAGTATTGCGACAGGGGGTTACAATGAGCAGTTCTTC. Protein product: CASSIATGGYNEQFF.

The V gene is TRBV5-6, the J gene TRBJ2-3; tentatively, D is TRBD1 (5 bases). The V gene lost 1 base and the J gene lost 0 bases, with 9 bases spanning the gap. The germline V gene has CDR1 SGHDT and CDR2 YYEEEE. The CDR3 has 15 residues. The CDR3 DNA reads TGTGCCAGCAGCTTGACCCCAGGGAGCACAGATACGCAGTATTTT. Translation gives CASSLTPGSTDTQYF.

In DNA form, the CDR3 reads TGTGCCAGCAGCTCCCGTGTGGGTAGCGGGAGCGAGTTTGAGCAGTTCTTC. It encodes CASSSRVGSGSEFEQFF. The rearrangement links TRBV7-9 to TRBJ2-1, with 9 bases aligning to TRBD2. With V trimmed by 4 bases and J by 9 bases, 16 bases remained unmatched. This CDR3 comprises 17 residues. CDR1 is SEHNR, CDR2 FQNEAQ, per germline (reference sequence).

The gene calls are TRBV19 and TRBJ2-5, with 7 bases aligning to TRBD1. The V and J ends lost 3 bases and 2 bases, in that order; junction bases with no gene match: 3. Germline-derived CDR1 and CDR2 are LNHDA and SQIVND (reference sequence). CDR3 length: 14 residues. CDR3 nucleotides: TGTGCCAGTAGTATCTCGACAGGGCAAGAGACCCAGTACTTC. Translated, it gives CASSISTGQETQYF.

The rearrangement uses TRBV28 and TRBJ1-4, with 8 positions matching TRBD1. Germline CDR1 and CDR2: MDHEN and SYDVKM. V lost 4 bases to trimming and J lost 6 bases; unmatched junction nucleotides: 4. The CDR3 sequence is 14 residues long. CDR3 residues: CASSYVQGDEKLFF. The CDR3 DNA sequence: TGTGCCAGCAGTTACGTACAGGGGGATGAAAAACTGTTTTTT.

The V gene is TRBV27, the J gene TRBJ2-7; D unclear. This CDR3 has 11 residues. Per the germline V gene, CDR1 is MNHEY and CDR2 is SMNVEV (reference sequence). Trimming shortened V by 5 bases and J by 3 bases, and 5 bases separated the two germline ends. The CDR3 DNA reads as TGTGCCAGCAGTCCCTGCTACGAGCAGTACTTC. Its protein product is CASSPCYEQYF.

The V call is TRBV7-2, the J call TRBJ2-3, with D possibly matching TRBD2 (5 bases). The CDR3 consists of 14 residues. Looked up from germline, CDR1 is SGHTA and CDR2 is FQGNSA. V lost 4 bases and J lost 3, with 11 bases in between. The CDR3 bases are TGTGCCAGCAGCTCCACCCGACTAACAGATACGCAGTATTTT. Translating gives CASSSTRLTDTQYF. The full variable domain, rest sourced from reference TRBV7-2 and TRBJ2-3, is GAGVSQSPSNKVTEKGKDVELRCDPISGHTALYWYRQSLGQGLEFLIYFQGNSAPDKSGLPSDRFSAERTGGSVSTLTIQRTQQEDSAVYLCASSSTRLTDTQYFGPGTRLTVL.

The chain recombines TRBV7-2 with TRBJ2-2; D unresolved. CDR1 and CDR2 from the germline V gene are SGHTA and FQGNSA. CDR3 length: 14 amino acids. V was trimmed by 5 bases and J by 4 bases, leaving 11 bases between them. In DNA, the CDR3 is TGTGCCAGCAGCCCAAGACACGCCACCGGGGAGCTGTTTTTT. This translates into CASSPRHATGELFF.

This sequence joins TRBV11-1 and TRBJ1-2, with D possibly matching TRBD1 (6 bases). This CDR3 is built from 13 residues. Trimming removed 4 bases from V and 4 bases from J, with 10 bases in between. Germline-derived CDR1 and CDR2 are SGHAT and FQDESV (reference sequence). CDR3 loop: CASSYTGSYGYTF. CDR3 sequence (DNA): TGTGCCAGCAGCTATACAGGGAGCTATGGCTACACCTTC.

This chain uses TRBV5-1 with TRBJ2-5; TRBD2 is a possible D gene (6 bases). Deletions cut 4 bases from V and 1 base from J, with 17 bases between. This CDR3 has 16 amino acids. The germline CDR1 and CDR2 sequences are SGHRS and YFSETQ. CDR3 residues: CASSPRLVGAQETQYF. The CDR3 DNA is TGCGCCAGCAGCCCAAGACTAGTCGGGGCCCAAGAGACCCAGTACTTC. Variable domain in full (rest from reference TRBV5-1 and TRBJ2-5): KAGVTQTPRYLIKTRGQQVTLSCSPISGHRSVSWYQQTPGQGLQFLFEYFSETQRNKGNFPGRFSGRQFSNSRSEMNVSTLELGDSALYLCASSPRLVGAQETQYFGPGTRLLVL.

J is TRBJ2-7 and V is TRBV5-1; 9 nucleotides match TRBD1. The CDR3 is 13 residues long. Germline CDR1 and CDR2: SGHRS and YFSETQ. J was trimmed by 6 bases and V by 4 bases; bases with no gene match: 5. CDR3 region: CASSSWTGAEQYF. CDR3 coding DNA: TGCGCCAGCAGCAGCTGGACAGGGGCCGAGCAGTACTTC.